The present entry profiles one TCR beta chain with its context. Its antigen is as yet unknown. This sample stems from a study of cytomegalovirus exposure and HLA in healthy donors. Study in general: Findings of an earlier analysis included roughly 110 million unique TCR beta sequences from around 180 million T cells.

Whole-study results and caveats: Highly shared sequence variants in one cluster were likely a sequencing artifact. Productive status was seen about 87% or about 30% of the time for most TCR beta V segments in an earlier analysis. Usually a TCR sequence was rare, but some public TCRs were found in many donors.

Germline CDR1 is SGDLS and CDR2 is YYNGEE. Trimming removed 4 bases at V and 0 bases at J, with 19 bases between. The CDR3 spans 17 residues. In the PCR, 60 Vbeta and 13 Jbeta primers were used. The protocol was immunoSEQ multiplex PCR, while the TCRdb copy is restricted to in-frame clones and leaves out a portion. Altogether over 150,000 clones are present, 77% being singletons, with the ten largest covering about 1.5%. The chain recombines TRBV9 with TRBJ1-1, with D possibly matching TRBD1 (5 bases). The source of this sequence is a woman aged 30 to 39 in good health and CMV-seropositive. Sequenced input: PBMCs. DNA of the CDR3: TGTGCCAGCAGCCCTTCCTCTGGGGCAGGTATGAACACTGAAGCTTTCTTT. This gives the protein CASSPSSGAGMNTEAFF. Supplemented by reference TRBV9 and TRBJ1-1, the full variable domain reads DSGVTQTPKHLITATGQRVTLRCSPRSGDLSVYWYQQSLDQGLQFLIQYYNGEERAKGNILERFSAQQFPDLHSELNLSSLELGDSALYFCASSPSSGAGMNTEAFFGQGTRLTVV.